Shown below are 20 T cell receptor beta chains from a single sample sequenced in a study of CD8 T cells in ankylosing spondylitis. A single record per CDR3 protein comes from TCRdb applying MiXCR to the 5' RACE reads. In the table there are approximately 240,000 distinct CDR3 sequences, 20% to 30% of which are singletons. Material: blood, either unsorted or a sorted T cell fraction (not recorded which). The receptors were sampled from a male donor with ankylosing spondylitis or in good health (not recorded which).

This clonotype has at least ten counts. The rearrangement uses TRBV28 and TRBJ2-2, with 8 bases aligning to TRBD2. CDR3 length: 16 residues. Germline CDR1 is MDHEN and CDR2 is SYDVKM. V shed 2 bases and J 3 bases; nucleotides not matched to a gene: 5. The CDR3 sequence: CASSLLGAGDTGELFF. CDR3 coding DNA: TGTGCCAGCAGTTTACTAGGAGCGGGGGACACCGGGGAGCTGTTTTTT. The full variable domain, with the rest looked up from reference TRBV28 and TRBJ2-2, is DVKVTQSSRYLVKRTGEKVFLECVQDMDHENMFWYRQDPGLGLRLIYFSYDVKMKEKGDIPEGYSVSREKKERFSLILESASTNQTSMYLCASSLLGAGDTGELFFGEGSRLTVL.

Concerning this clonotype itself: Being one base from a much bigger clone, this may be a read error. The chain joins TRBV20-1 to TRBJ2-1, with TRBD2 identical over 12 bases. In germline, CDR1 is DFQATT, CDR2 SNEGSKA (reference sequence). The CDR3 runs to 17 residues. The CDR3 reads CCARGLAGLNGYNEQFF. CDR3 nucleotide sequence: TGCTGTGCTAGAGGACTAGCGGGGCTGAATGGCTACAATGAGCAGTTCTTC.

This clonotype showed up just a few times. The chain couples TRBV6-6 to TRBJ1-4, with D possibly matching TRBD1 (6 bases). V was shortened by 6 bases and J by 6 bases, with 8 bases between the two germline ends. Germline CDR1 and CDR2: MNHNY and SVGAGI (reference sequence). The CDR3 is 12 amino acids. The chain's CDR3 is CASSPGDEKLFF. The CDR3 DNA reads TGTGCCAGCAGCCCAGGGGATGAAAAACTGTTTTTT.

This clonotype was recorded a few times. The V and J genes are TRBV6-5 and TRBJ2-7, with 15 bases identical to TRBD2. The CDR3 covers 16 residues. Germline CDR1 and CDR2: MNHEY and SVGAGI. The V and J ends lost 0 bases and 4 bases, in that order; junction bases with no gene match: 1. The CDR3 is CASSYSGLAGGYEQYF. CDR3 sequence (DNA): TGTGCCAGCAGTTACTCGGGACTAGCGGGGGGTTACGAGCAGTACTTC.

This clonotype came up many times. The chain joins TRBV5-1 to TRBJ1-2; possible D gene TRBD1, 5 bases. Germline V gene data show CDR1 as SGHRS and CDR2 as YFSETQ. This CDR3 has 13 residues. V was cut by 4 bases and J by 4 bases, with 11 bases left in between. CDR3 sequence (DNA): TGCGCCAGCAGCCCGGGGGGAAGCTATGGCTACACCTTC. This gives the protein CASSPGGSYGYTF.

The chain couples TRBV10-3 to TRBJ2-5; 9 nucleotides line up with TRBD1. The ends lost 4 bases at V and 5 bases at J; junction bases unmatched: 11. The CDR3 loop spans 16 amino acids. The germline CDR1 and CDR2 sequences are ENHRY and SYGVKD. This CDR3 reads CAISVADRGFVETQYF. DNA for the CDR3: TGTGCCATCAGTGTAGCTGACAGGGGGTTCGTCGAGACCCAGTACTTC.

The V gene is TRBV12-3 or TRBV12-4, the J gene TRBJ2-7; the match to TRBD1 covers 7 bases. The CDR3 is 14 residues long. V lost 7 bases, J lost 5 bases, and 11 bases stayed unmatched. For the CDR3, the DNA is TGTGCCAGCACTCGAGGGACAGCCTTTCACGAGCAGTACTTC. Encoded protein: CASTRGTAFHEQYF.

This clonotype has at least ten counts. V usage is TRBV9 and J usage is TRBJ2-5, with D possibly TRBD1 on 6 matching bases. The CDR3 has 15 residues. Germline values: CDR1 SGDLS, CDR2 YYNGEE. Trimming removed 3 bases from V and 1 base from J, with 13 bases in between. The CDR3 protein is CASSGTGHPQETQYF. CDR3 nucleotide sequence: TGTGCCAGCAGCGGCACGGGACACCCCCAAGAGACCCAGTACTTC.

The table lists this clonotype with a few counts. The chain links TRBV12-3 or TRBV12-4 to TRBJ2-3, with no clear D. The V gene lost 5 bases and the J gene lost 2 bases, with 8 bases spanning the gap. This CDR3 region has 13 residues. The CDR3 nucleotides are TGTGCCAGCAGTATACGGGTCACAGATACGCAGTATTTT. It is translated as CASSIRVTDTQYF.

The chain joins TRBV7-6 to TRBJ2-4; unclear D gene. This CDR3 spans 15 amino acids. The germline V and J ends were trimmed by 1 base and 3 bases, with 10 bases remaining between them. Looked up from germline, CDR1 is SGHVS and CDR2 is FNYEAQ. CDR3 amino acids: CASSLGQTLKNIQYF. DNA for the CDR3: TGTGCCAGCAGCTTAGGGCAAACGCTCAAAAACATTCAGTACTTC.

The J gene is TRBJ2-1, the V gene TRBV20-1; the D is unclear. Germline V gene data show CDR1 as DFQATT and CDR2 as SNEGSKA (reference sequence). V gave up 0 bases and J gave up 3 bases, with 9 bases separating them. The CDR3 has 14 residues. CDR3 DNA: TGCAGTGCTAGAGACGCCAAAAACTACAATGAGCAGTTCTTC. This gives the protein CSARDAKNYNEQFF.

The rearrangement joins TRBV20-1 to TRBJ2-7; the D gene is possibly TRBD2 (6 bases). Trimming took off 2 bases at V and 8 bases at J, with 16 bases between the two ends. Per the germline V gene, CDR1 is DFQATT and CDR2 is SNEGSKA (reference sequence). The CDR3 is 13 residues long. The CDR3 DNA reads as TGCAGTGCTAGACACGGGGGAGCGGCAAAGCAGTACTTC. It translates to CSARHGGAAKQYF.

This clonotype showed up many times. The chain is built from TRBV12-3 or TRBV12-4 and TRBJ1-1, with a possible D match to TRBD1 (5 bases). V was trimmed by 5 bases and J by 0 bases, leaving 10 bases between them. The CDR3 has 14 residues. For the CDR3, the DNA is TGTGCCAGCAGTCCTGGGGGTTTGAACACTGAAGCTTTCTTT. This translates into CASSPGGLNTEAFF.

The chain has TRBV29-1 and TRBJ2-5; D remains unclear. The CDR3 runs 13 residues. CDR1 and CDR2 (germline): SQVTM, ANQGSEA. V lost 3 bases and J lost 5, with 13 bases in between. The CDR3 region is CSVDGWQLETQYF. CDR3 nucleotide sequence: TGCAGCGTTGATGGCTGGCAGCTTGAGACCCAGTACTTC.

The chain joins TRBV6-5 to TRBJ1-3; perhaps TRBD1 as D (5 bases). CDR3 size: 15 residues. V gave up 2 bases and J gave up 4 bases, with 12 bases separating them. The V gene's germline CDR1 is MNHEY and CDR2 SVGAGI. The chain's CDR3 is CASSYGQGHGNTIYF. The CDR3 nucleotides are TGTGCCAGCAGTTACGGCCAGGGTCACGGAAACACCATATATTTT.

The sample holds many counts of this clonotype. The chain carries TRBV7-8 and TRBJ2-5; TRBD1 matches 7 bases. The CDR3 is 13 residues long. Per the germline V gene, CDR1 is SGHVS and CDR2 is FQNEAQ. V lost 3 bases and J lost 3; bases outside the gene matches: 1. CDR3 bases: TGTGCCAGCAGCTTGGGACAGAAAGAGACCCAGTACTTC. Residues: CASSLGQKETQYF.

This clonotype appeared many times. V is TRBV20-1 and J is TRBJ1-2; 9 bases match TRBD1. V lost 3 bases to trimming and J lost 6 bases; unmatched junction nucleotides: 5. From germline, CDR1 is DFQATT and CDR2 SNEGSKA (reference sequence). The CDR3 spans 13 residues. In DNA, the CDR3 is TGCAGTGCTAGGAGAGACAGGGGGGATGGCTACACCTTC. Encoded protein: CSARRDRGDGYTF.

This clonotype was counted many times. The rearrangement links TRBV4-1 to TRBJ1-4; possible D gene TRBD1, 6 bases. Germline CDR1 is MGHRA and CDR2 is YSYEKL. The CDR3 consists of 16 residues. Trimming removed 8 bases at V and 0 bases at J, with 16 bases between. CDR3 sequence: CASRRTEQPTNEKLFF. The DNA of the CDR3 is TGCGCCAGCCGCCGGACAGAACAGCCAACTAATGAAAAACTGTTTTTT.

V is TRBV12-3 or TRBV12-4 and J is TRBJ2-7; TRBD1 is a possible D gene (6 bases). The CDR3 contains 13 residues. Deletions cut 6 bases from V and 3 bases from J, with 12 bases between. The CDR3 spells CASRRGQDYEQYF. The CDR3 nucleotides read TGTGCCAGCAGACGGGGACAAGACTACGAGCAGTACTTC.

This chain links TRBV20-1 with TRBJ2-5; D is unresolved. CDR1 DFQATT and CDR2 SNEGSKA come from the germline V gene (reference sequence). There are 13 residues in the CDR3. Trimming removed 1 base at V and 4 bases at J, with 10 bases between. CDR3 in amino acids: CSARVGWGETQYF. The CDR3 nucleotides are TGCAGTGCTAGAGTAGGGTGGGGAGAGACCCAGTACTTC.